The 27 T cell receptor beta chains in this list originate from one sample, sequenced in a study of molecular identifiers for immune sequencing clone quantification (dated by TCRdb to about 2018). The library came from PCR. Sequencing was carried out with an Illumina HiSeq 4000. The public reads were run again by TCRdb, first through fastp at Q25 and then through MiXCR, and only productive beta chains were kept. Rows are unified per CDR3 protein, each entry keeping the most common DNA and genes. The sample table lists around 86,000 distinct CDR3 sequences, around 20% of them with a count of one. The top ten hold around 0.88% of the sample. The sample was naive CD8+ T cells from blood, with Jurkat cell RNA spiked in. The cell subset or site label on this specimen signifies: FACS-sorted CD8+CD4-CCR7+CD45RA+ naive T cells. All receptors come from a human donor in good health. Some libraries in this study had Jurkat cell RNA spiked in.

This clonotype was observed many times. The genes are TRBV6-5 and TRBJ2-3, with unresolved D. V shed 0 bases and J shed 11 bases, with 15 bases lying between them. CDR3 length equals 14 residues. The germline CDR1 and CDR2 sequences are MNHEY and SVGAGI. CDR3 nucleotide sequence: TGTGCCAGCAGTTACTCGCTTCCGTCCGCAGGGCAGTATTTT. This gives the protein CASSYSLPSAGQYF.

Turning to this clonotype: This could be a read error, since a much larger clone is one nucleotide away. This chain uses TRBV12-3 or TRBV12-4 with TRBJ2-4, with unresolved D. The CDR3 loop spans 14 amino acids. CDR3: CASSLLLAKNIQHF. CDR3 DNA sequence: TGTGCCAGCAGTTTATTGTTAGCCAAAAACATTCAGCACTTC.

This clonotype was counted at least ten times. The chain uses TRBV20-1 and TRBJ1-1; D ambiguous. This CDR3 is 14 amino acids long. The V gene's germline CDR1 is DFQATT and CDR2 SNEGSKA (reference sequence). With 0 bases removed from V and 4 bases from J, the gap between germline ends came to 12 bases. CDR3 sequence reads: CSARDIPSGTEAFF. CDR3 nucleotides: TGCAGTGCTAGAGATATACCCAGCGGCACTGAAGCTTTCTTT.

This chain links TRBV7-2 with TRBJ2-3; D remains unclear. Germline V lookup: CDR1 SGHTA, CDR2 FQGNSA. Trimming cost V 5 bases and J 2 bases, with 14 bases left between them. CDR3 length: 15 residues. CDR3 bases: TGTGCCAGCAGCCCCTCGCGGTGGCCCACAGATACGCAGTATTTT. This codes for CASSPSRWPTDTQYF.

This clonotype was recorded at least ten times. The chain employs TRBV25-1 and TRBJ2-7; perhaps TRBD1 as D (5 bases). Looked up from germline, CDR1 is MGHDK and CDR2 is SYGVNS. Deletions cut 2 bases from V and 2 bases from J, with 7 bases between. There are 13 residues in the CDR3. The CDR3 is CASSEQGPYEQYF. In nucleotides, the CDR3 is TGTGCCAGCAGTGAACAGGGTCCCTACGAGCAGTACTTC.

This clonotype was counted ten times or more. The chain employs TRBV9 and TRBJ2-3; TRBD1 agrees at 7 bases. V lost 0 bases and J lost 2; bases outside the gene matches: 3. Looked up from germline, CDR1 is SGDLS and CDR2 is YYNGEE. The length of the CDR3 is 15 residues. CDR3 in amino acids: CASSVGGGHTDTQYF. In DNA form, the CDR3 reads TGTGCCAGCAGCGTAGGAGGGGGCCACACAGATACGCAGTATTTT.

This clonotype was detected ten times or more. The CDR3 DNA reads as TGTGCCAGCAGCCCGGAGTCTACTCAGCCCCAGCATTTT. Translating gives CASSPESTQPQHF. The chain has TRBV7-2 and TRBJ1-5; D call uncertain. CDR1 is SGHTA, CDR2 FQGNSA, per germline. The CDR3 length is 13 residues. V lost 5 bases to trimming and J lost 6 bases, with 11 bases between them.

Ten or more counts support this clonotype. The CDR3 DNA follows: TGTGCCAGCAGCTTAGCTATCGGCAGTCCGAATGAAAAACTGTTTTTT. Its protein is CASSLAIGSPNEKLFF. V gene TRBV7-9 combines with J gene TRBJ1-4, with no clear D. Germline lookup yields CDR1 SEHNR and CDR2 FQNEAQ (reference sequence). V was cut by 0 bases and J by 5 bases, with 13 bases left in between. The CDR3 covers 16 residues.

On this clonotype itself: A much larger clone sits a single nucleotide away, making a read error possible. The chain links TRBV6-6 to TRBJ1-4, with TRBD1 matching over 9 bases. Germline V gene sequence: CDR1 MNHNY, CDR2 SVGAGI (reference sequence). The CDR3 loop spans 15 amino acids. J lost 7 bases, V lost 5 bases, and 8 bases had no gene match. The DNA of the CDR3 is TGTGCCAGCAGTCTTCCGGGACAGGGAAGTGAAAAACTGTTTTTT. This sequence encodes CASSLPGQGSEKLFF.

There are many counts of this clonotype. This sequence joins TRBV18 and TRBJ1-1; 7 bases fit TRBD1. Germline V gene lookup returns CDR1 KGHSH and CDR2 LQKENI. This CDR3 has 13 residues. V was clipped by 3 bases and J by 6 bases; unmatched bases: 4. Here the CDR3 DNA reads TGTGCCAGCTCACCGACAGGGAAGGCTGAAGCTTTCTTT. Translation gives CASSPTGKAEAFF.

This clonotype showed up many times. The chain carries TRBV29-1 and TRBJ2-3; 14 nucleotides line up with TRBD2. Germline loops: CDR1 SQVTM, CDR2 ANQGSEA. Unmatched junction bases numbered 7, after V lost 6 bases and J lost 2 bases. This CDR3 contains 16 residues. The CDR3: CSVAGLAGVTTDTQYF. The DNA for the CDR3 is TGCAGCGTCGCGGGACTAGCGGGAGTCACCACAGATACGCAGTATTTT.

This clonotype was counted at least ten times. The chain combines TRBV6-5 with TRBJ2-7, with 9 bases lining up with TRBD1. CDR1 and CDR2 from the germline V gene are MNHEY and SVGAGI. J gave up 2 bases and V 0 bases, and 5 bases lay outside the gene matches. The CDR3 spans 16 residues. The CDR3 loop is CASSYSGTGTAYEQYF. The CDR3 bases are TGTGCCAGCAGTTACTCGGGGACAGGGACCGCCTACGAGCAGTACTTC.

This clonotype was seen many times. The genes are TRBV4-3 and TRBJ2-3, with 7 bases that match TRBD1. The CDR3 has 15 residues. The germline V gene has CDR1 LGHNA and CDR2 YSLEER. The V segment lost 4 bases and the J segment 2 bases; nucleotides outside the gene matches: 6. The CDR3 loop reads CASSPSTGATDTQYF. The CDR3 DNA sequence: TGCGCCAGCAGCCCGAGTACAGGGGCCACAGATACGCAGTATTTT.

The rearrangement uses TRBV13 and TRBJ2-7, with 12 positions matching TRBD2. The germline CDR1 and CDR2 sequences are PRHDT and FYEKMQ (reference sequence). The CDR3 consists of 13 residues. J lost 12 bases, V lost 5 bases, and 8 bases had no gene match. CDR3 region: CASSDGLAGSPYF. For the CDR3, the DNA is TGTGCCAGCAGCGACGGACTAGCGGGATCCCCGTACTTC.

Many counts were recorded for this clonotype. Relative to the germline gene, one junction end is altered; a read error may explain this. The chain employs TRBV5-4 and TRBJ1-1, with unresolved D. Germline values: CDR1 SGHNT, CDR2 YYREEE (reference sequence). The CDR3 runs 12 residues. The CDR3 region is CASSLMNTEAFF. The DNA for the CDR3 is TGTGCCAGCAGCTTGATGAACACTGAGGCTTTCTTT. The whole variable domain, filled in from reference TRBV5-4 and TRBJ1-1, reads ETGVTQSPTHLIKTRGQQVTLRCSSQSGHNTVSWYQQALGQGPQFIFQYYREEENGRGNFPPRFSGLQFPNYSSELNVNALELDDSALYLCASSLMNTEAFFGQGTRLTVV.

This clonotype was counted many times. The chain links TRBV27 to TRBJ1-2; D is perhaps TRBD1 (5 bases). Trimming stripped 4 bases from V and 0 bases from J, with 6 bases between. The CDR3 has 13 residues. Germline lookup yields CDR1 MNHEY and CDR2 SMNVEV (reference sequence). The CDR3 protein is CASSSQANYGYTF. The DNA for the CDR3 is TGTGCCAGCAGTTCACAGGCTAACTATGGCTACACCTTC.

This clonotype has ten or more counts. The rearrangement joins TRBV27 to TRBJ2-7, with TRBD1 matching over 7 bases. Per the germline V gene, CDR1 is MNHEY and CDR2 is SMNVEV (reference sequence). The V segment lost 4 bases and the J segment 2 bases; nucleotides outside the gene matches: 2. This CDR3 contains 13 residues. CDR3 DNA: TGTGCCAGCAGTTCGGACAGGACCTACGAGCAGTACTTC. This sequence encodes CASSSDRTYEQYF.

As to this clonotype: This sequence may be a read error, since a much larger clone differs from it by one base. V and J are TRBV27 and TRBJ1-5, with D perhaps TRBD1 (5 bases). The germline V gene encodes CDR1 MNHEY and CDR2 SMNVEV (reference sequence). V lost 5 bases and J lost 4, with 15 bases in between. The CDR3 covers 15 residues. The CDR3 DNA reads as TGTGCCAGCAGTCTTGCGGTACAGGAGAATCAGCCCCAGCATTTT. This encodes CASSLAVQENQPQHF.

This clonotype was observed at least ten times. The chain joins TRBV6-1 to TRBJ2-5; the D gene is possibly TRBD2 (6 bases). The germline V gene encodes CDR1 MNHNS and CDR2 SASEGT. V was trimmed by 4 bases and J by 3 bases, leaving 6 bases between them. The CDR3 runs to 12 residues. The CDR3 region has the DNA TGTGCCAGCAGTGGGGGGGAAGAGACCCAGTACTTC. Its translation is CASSGGEETQYF.

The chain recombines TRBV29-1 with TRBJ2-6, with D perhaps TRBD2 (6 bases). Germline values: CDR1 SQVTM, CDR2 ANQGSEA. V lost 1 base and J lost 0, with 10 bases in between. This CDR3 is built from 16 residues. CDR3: CSVEAGTYSGANVLTF. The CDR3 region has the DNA TGCAGCGTTGAAGCAGGGACTTACTCTGGGGCCAACGTCCTGACTTTC.

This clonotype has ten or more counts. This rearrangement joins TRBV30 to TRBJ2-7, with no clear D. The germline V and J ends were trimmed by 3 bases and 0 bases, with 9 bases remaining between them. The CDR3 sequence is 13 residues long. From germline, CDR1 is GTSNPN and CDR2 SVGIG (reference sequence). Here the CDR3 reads CAWRPLSSYEQYF. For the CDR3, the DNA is TGTGCCTGGAGACCACTAAGCTCCTACGAGCAGTACTTC.

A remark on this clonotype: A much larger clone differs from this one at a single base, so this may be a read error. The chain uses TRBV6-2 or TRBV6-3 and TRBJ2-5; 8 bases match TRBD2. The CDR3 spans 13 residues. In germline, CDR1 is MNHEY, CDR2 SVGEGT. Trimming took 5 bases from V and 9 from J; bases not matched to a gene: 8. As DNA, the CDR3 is TGTGCCAGCAGTGGTAGCGGGAAGGAGTCCCAGTACTTC. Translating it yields CASSGSGKESQYF.

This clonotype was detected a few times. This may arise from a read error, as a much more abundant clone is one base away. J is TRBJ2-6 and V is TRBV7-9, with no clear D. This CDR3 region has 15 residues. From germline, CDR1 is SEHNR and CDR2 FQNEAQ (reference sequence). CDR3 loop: CAGSPKDSGANVLTF. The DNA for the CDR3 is TGTGCCGGCAGCCCCAAAGATTCTGGGGCCAACGTCCTGACTTTC.

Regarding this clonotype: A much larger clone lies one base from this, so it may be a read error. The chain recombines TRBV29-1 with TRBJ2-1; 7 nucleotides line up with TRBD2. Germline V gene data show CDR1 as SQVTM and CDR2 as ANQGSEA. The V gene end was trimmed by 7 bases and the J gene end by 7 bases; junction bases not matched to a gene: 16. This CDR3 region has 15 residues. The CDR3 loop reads CSGRARTRVSNEQFF. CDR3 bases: TGCAGCGGGAGGGCCCGGACTAGAGTGTCAAATGAGCAGTTCTTC.

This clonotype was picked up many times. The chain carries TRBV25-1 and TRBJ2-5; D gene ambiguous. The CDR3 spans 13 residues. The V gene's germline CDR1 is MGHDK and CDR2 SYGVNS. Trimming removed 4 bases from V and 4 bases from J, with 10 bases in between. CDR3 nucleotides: TGTGCCAGCAGTGGCTACCTACTAGAGACCCAGTACTTC. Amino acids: CASSGYLLETQYF.

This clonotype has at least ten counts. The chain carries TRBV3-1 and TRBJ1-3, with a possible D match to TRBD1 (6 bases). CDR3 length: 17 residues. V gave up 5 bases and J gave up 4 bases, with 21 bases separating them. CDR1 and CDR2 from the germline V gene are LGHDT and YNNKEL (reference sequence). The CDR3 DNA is TGTGCCAGCAGCTCCGTCAACAGGGCGCAAAGGGGAAACACCATATATTTT. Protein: CASSSVNRAQRGNTIYF.

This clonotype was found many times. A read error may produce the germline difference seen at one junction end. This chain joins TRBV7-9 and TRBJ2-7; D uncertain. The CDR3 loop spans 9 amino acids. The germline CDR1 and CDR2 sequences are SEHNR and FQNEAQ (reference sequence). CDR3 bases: TGTGCCAGCAGCGAACCCCACGTCTTC. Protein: CASSEPHVF.